A selection of T cell receptor beta chains follows, all from one sample in a study of shared clonotypes between healthy human individuals. Data came from immunoSEQ multiplex PCR; TCRdb stores just in-frame clones and leaves some out. The sample contains about 960,000 clones, 76% of which appear only once. Specimen: memory CD4+ T cells sorted from blood. Receptor source: a man aged 18 to 30 in good health. CDR3s include the opening cysteine and the closing phenylalanine or tryptophan. The D gene is left open where the match is weak. Only part of the rows carry a size: once, few, many, or a class if the clone is expanded.

- | - | TRBJ1-4 | TRBV11-2 | TGTGCCAGCAGGAGGAGTTATCAGGTCAGGGAAAAACTGTTTTTT | CASRRSYQVREKLFF
- | TRBD2 | TRBJ2-5 | TRBV7-9 | TGTGCCAGCAGCCCGATGGGAGGGCCAGGCGAGACCCAGTACTTC | CASSPMGGPGETQYF
- | - | TRBJ1-5 | TRBV7-8 | TGTGCCAGCAGCTTACAAGGCCCCGGTAGCAATCAGCCCCAGCATTTT | CASSLQGPGSNQPQHF
- | TRBD1 | TRBJ1-2 | TRBV5-8 | TGTGCCAGCAGCTCACGGACAGGGTTGCATGGCTACACCTTC | CASSSRTGLHGYTF
few | TRBD1 | TRBJ2-7 | TRBV7-9 | TGTGCCAGCAGCAAGCCGGGACAGGGGGCCTCCGAGCAGTACTTC | CASSKPGQGASEQYF
- | - | TRBJ2-7 | TRBV5-1 | TGCGCCAGCAGTGAGGGGGGAAGCACCTACGAGCAGTACTTC | CASSEGGSTYEQYF
- | - | TRBJ1-3 | TRBV5-6 | TGTGCCAGCAAGATAACAGGTTCTGGAAACACCATATATTTT | CASKITGSGNTIYF
- | - | TRBJ2-5 | TRBV7-2 | TGTGCCAGCAGCTTCCAGCGAGGCAAAGAGACCCAGTACTTC | CASSFQRGKETQYF
- | - | TRBJ1-6 | TRBV7-2 | TGTGCCAGCAGCTTCGGGAGCTCCTATAATTCACCCCTCCACTTT | CASSFGSSYNSPLHF
- | - | TRBJ1-2 | TRBV6-5 | TGTGCCAGCAGCTCCGCGGGGGGCTCATATGGCTACACCTTC | CASSSAGGSYGYTF
- | - | TRBJ1-1 | TRBV6-6 | TGTGCCAGCAGCGTGCGGGAGAACACTGAAGCTTTCTTT | CASSVRENTEAFF
- | TRBD1 | TRBJ2-5 | TRBV19 | TGTGCCAGTAGTATAGGACAGGGAAGACAAGAGACCCAGTACTTC | CASSIGQGRQETQYF
- | - | TRBJ1-6 | TRBV15 | TGTGCCACCAGCAGAGCGCTGAGGGAAAATTCACCCCTCCACTTT | CATSRALRENSPLHF
- | TRBD1 | TRBJ2-1 | TRBV18 | TGTGCCAGCTCACCGTCAGGGGGTCATGAGCAGTTCTTC | CASSPSGGHEQFF
- | TRBD1 | TRBJ1-4 | TRBV5-1 | TGCGCCAGCAGCCCCGGGACAGGAGAGGTGAAACTGTTTTTT | CASSPGTGEVKLFF
once | TRBD1 | TRBJ1-4 | TRBV5-1 | TGCGCCAGCAGCTTGTTGCTGACAGGGGGCTACTCAACTAATGAAAAACTGTTTTTT | CASSLLLTGGYSTNEKLFF
- | TRBD1 | TRBJ2-5 | TRBV2 | TGTGCCAGCACTTTACAGGGGGTCGGAGAGACCCAGTACTTC | CASTLQGVGETQYF